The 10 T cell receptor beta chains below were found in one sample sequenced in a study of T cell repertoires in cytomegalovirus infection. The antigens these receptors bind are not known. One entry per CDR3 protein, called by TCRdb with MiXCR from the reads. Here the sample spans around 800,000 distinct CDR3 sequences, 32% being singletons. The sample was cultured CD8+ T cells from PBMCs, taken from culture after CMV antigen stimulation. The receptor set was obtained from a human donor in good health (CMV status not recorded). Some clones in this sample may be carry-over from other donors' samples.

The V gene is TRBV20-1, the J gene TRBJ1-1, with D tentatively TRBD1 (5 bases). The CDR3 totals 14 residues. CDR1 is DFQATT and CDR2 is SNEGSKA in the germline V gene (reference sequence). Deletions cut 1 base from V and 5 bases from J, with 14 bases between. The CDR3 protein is CSARGVPGGTEAFF. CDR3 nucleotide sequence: TGCAGTGCTAGAGGAGTCCCTGGGGGAACTGAAGCTTTCTTT.

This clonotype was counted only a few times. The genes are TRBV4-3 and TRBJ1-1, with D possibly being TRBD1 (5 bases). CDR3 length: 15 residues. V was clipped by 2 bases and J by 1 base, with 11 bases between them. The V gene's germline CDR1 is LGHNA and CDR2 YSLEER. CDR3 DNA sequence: TGCGCCAGCAGCCAATACGTCGGGGGGAACACTGAAGCTTTCTTT. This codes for CASSQYVGGNTEAFF.

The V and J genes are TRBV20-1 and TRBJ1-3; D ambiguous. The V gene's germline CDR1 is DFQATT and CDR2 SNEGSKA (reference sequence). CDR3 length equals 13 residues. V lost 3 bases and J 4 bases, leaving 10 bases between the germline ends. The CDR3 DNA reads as TGCAGTGCTAGGGTAGAAAAAGGAAACACCATATATTTT. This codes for CSARVEKGNTIYF.

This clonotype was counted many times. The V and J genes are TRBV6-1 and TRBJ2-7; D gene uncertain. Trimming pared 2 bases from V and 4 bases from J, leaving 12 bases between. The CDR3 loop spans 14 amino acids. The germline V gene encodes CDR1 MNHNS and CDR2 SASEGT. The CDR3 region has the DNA TGTGCCAGCAGTGAATCCCTCGGTCGGTACGAGCAGTACGTC. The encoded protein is CASSESLGRYEQYV.

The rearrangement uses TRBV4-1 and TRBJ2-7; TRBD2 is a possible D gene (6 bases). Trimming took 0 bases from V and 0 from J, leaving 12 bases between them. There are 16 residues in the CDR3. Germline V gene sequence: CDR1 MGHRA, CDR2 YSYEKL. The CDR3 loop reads CASSQDQAGLSYEQYF. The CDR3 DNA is TGCGCCAGCAGCCAAGATCAAGCGGGCCTCTCCTACGAGCAGTACTTC.

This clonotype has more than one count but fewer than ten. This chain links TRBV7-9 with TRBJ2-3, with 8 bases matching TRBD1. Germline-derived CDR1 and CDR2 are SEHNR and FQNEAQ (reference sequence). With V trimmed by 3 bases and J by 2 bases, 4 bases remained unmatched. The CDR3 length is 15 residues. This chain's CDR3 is CASSFRDRPTDTQYF. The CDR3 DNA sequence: TGTGCCAGCAGCTTCCGGGACAGGCCCACAGATACGCAGTATTTT.

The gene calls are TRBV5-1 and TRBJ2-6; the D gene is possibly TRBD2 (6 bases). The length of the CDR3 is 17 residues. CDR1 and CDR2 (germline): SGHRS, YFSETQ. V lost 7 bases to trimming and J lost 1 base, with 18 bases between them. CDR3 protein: CASGVFRSGSGANVLTF. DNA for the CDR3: TGCGCCAGCGGTGTATTTAGAAGCGGGTCTGGGGCCAACGTCCTGACTTTC.

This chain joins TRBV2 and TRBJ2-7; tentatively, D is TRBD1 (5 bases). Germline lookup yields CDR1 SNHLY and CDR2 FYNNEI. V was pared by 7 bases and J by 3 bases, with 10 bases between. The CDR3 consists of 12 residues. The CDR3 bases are TGTGCCAGCATGGGGCCGGACTACGAGCAGTACGTC. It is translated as CASMGPDYEQYV.

In nucleotides, the CDR3 is TGCAGTGCTAGCCCCGGGGAGCCCTACGAGCAGTACTTC. It codes for CSASPGEPYEQYF. J is TRBJ2-7 and V is TRBV20-1; D might be TRBD2 (5 bases). V was clipped by 3 bases and J by 2 bases, with 11 bases between them. The CDR3 consists of 13 residues. Germline lookup yields CDR1 DFQATT and CDR2 SNEGSKA (reference sequence).

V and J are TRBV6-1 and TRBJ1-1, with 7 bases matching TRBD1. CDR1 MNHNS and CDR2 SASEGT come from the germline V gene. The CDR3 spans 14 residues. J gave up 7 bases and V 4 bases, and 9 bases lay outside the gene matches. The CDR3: CASSVAGGGIEAFF. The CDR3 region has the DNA TGTGCCAGCAGTGTGGCAGGGGGTGGGATTGAAGCTTTCTTT.